Included here is one T cell receptor beta chain sequence, with context. What it binds is unknown. This sample is part of a study of T cell responses to AZD1222 COVID-19 vaccine. General observations from the study: Regions left unmutated in variants are reportedly the target of nearly half of spike-specific TCRs.

The assay was immunoSEQ multiplex PCR, and TCRdb's table has in-frame clones only and misses some. The sample includes fewer than 130,000 clones, about four fifths of them seen just once. The CDR3 length is 15 residues. Trimming took 2 bases from V and 6 from J; bases not matched to a gene: 6. Germline CDR1 reads SGHDT; CDR2 reads YYEEEE. This sequence originates from an adult in good health. Sequenced here: peripheral blood, sampled on day 0 of AZD1222 vaccination. The chain joins TRBV5-6 to TRBJ2-3; TRBD2 matches 10 bases. CDR3 nucleotide sequence: TGTGCCAGCAGCTTTTTAGGACTAGCGGCGGATACGCAGTATTTT. Protein: CASSFLGLAADTQYF.